The source of this T cell receptor beta chain is a study of blood T cell repertoires in COVID-19 (TCRdb year 2020). About the full investigation: Samples from collaborators originated in the United States, Italy and Spain and spanned both the acute and convalescent phases of COVID-19. The prospective study material was composed of cDNA or gDNA derived from T cells, B-cell-depleted T cells, or PBMCs. The dataset comprised deeply sampled blood TCRbeta repertoires from subjects exposed to, actively infected with, or recovered from COVID-19. The repertoires were made available in a free public database intended to serve as a resource for research on the immune response to SARS-CoV-2. The samples were drawn from the first 160 participants of the ongoing ImmuneRACE study and from over 950 subjects provided by 6 global collaborators. Nearly every sample came with metadata listing a de-identified subject ID, COVID-19 status, age in years and sex. HLA class I and class II types, where available, came from metadata supplied by the sample provider rather than from assay-based typing. General conclusions and limits of the study: How much clinical and demographic metadata was included differed by source and by participant, and the metadata was provided uncurated.

Based on the germline V gene (reference sequence), the CDR1 and CDR2 sequences are MNHEY and SMNVEV. V gives up 3 bases and J gives up 4 bases, and the segment between their germline ends measures 9 bases. There are 13 amino acids in the CDR3, from cysteine to phenylalanine inclusive. Left in the record is the CDR3 DNA by itself, 39 bases read in frame from the first base. On this clone: This receptor's antigen is unknown. The input lacks base qualities; no much larger clone sits a single base away.

The immunoSEQ Assay, a bias-controlled multiplex PCR, was used to amplify TCRbeta CDR3 regions from genomic DNA. The authors' analysis ran thus. Nucleated cell counts per sample were estimated from amplification of reference gene primers within the assay. Sequence reads were collapsed and filtered to measure the absolute abundance of every unique TCRbeta CDR3 rearrangement. For each sample, productive Simpson clonality was calculated as the square root of Simpson's diversity index over productive rearrangements. TCRdb carries this immuneACCESS record with in-frame sequences only. Its versions omit some clonotypes, under half of them owing to an unresolved V gene in the studies checked, with the rest unexplained. V and J calls and clone size are those listed in that table; D and trimming were worked out from the DNA. Counted in this sample were over 200,000 clones; about 90% of them appeared once. The biggest ten clones account for 1.9% of the sample.

The collaborating institutions used their own protocols to collect whole blood in K2EDTA tubes. For TCRbeta analysis, collaborator samples were shipped as frozen whole blood, as isolated PBMCs, or as DNA extracted from either sample type. This sequence was found in a man aged 35-49 years with active or convalescent COVID-19. Rearrangement joined TRBV27 to TRBJ1-2, and TRBD1 may be the D gene, going by 5 matching bases. Input material: peripheral blood. The sequenced DNA is TGTGCCAGCAGTTTCCAGGGAGGCTATGGCTACACCTTC. Its translation reads: CASSFQGGYGYTF.